What follows are 3 T cell receptor beta chains derived from one specimen sequenced in a study of T-cell memory formation after mild COVID-19. TCRdb used MiXCR to reprocess the 5' RACE reads, holding one entry per CDR3 protein. The sample has 300,000 to 350,000 distinct CDR3 sequences, approximately 13% seen once; the top ten hold 20% to 25%. Sequenced: PBMCs or a T cell subset sorted from them (not recorded which). These receptors originate from a young man who had mild COVID-19 (a few samples of this study predate the infection). Cell type and time point are not known.

This clonotype was observed many times. The chain carries TRBV5-6 and TRBJ1-2, with D unresolved. From germline, CDR1 is SGHDT and CDR2 YYEEEE. CDR3 length: 14 residues. Trimming removed 4 bases from V and 1 base from J, with 11 bases in between. The CDR3 region is CASSPLTVNYGYTF. The DNA of the CDR3 is TGTGCCAGCAGCCCACTTACAGTTAACTATGGCTACACCTTC.

This clonotype came up a few times. This chain joins TRBV4-3 and TRBJ2-3, with D uncertain. Germline CDR1 reads LGHNA; CDR2 reads YSLEER. This CDR3 is 14 amino acids long. Trimming stripped 4 bases from V and 3 bases from J, with 11 bases between. The CDR3: CASSPQMVTDTQYF. For the CDR3, the DNA is TGCGCCAGCAGCCCCCAGATGGTTACAGATACGCAGTATTTT.

A note on this clonotype: An end of the junction differs from the germline gene, which may be a read error. This sequence joins TRBV5-6 and TRBJ1-1; perhaps TRBD1 as D (5 bases). This CDR3 contains 13 residues. The V gene's germline CDR1 is SGHDT and CDR2 YYEEEE. CDR3 loop: CASGLVQGTEAFF. For the CDR3, the DNA is TGTGCCAGCGGCTTGGTTCAGGGCACTGAAGCTTTCTTT.